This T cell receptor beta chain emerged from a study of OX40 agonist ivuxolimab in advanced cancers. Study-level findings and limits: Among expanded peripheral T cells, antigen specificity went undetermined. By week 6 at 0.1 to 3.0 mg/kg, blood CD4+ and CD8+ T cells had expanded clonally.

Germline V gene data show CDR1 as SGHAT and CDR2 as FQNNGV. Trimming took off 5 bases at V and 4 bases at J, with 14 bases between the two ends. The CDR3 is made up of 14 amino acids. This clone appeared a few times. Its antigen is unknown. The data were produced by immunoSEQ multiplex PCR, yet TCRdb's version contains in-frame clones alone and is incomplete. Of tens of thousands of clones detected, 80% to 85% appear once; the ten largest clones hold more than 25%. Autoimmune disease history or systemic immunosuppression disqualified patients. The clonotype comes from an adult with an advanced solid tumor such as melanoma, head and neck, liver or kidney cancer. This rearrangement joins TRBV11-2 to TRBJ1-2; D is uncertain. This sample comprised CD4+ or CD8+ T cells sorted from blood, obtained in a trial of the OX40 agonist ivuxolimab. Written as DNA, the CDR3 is TGTGCCAGCAGCAGTTTGAGGTTTTCCTATGGCTACACCTTC. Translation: CASSSLRFSYGYTF. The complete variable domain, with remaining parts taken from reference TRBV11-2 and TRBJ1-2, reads EAGVAQSPRYKIIEKRQSVAFWCNPISGHATLYWYQQILGQGPKLLIQFQNNGVVDDSQLPKDRFSAERLKGVDSTLKIQPAKLEDSAVYLCASSSLRFSYGYTFGSGTRLTVV.